A selection of T cell receptor beta chains follows, all from one sample in a study of T-cell reconstitution after alpha-beta-depleted transplantation in children. TCRdb re-analysed the PCR reads in MiXCR, keeping a single row per CDR3 protein. Here the sample spans some 260,000 distinct CDR3 sequences, approximately 24% being singletons. This material consisted of PBMCs, mostly from graft donor cells, taken 360 days after TCRalphabeta/CD19-depleted stem cell transplant. These TCRs come from a female patient aged 2 to 10 who had a stem cell transplant for congenital amegakaryocytic thrombocytopenia, so the T cells may come from the graft donor. CDR3s include the opening cysteine and the closing phenylalanine or tryptophan. Fields, in order: clone size, J gene, D gene, V gene, CDR3 DNA, CDR3 protein. A D gene is named only where the DNA matches it firmly. Expanded clones get a size class; other rows say once, few or many, or leave the size out.

abundance: -; j_gene: TRBJ2-2; d_gene: TRBD2; v_gene: TRBV10-3; CDR3nt: TGTGCCATCAGTGATTCTAGCGGGAACACCGGGGAGCTGTTTTTT; CDR3aa: CAISDSSGNTGELFF
abundance: many; j_gene: TRBJ1-1; d_gene: -; v_gene: TRBV20-1; CDR3nt: TGCAGTGCCATACAAGGCTTGAACACTGAAGCTTTCTTT; CDR3aa: CSAIQGLNTEAFF
abundance: few; j_gene: TRBJ1-5; d_gene: TRBD1; v_gene: TRBV15; CDR3nt: TGTGCCACCAGCAGGGACAGGGCGGGGCAGCCCCAGCATTTT; CDR3aa: CATSRDRAGQPQHF
abundance: once; j_gene: TRBJ2-1; d_gene: -; v_gene: TRBV18; CDR3nt: TGTGCCAGCTCACCGTACAGGGATGAGCAGTTCTTC; CDR3aa: CASSPYRDEQFF
abundance: once; j_gene: TRBJ2-7; d_gene: -; v_gene: TRBV28; CDR3nt: TGTGCCTCCGAGGGGCAAGGAGAATACGAGCAGTACTTC; CDR3aa: CASEGQGEYEQYF
abundance: many; j_gene: TRBJ2-7; d_gene: -; v_gene: TRBV29-1; CDR3nt: TGCAGCGTTCAGGGAGCCTACGAGCAGTACTTC; CDR3aa: CSVQGAYEQYF
abundance: few; j_gene: TRBJ2-2; d_gene: -; v_gene: TRBV5-1; CDR3nt: TGCGCCAGCAGCTTGACGCGGGGGCGGACCGGGGAGCTGTTTTTT; CDR3aa: CASSLTRGRTGELFF
abundance: few; j_gene: TRBJ2-4; d_gene: TRBD2; v_gene: TRBV4-1; CDR3nt: TGCGCCAGCAGCCAAGAAGCGGGATCAGCCAAAAACATTCAGTACTTC; CDR3aa: CASSQEAGSAKNIQYF
abundance: few; j_gene: TRBJ1-6; d_gene: -; v_gene: TRBV2; CDR3nt: TGTGCCAGCGGGGCCAGTGGCGGGCCCGCTTCACCCCTCCACTTT; CDR3aa: CASGASGGPASPLHF
abundance: -; j_gene: TRBJ1-1; d_gene: -; v_gene: TRBV12-3/TRBV12-4; CDR3nt: TGTGCCAGCAGTTTCACCAGGAACACTGAAGCTTTCTTT; CDR3aa: CASSFTRNTEAFF
abundance: -; j_gene: TRBJ2-2; d_gene: TRBD2; v_gene: TRBV27; CDR3nt: TGTGCCAGCAGTTTACTAGCGGGGTCGAAAACCGGGGAGCTGTTTTTT; CDR3aa: CASSLLAGSKTGELFF
abundance: few; j_gene: TRBJ2-3; d_gene: TRBD1; v_gene: TRBV3-1; CDR3nt: TGTGCCAGCAGCCAAGGGCGGTTTACCGGGACAGGGGGAGATACGCAGTATTTT; CDR3aa: CASSQGRFTGTGGDTQYF
abundance: -; j_gene: TRBJ2-3; d_gene: TRBD2; v_gene: TRBV20-1; CDR3nt: TGCAGTGCTAGGAGCGGGGGGGCCTCCCCAGATACGCAGTATTTT; CDR3aa: CSARSGGASPDTQYF
abundance: -; j_gene: TRBJ1-5; d_gene: TRBD1; v_gene: TRBV28; CDR3nt: TGTGCCAGCAGCCGATTCGGACAGGGTACCAATCAGCCCCAGCATTTT; CDR3aa: CASSRFGQGTNQPQHF